The TCR beta chain under discussion was sequenced for a study of metastatic and nonmetastatic thyroid tumors. At the level of the study: The comparison covered peripheral blood and tumor or nodule tissue in malignant and benign thyroid patients.

All patients were untreated before thyroid surgery. Points on this clone: Its antigen is still unknown.

Per the study methods: Between-group CDR3 differences, defined by clinicopathological status, yielded a distant-metastasis classifier for papillary thyroid cancer. TCRdb re-clonotyped the PCR reads through MiXCR. TCRdb's processing, not the study's, gives the V and J calls here. The sample lists around 25,000 clones, 20% to 30% occurring once. Points from the study as a whole: Across blood and tumor, TCR beta diversity in malignant thyroid tumors was reportedly significantly higher than in benign nodules.

Sequenced: blood. The sequence came from a male donor with papillary thyroid cancer or a benign thyroid nodule (not recorded which). Some clones in this sample may be carry-over from other donors' samples.

The CDR3 DNA is TGTGCCAGCAGCTTAGTTCAGGCGAGCGACACCGGGGAGCTGTTTTTT. Encoded protein: CASSLVQASDTGELFF. This chain connects TRBV11-1 to TRBJ2-2; D gene unclear. This CDR3 spans 16 amino acids. V gave up 1 base and J gave up 3 bases, with 12 bases separating them. Germline V gene lookup returns CDR1 SGHAT and CDR2 FQDESV (reference sequence).